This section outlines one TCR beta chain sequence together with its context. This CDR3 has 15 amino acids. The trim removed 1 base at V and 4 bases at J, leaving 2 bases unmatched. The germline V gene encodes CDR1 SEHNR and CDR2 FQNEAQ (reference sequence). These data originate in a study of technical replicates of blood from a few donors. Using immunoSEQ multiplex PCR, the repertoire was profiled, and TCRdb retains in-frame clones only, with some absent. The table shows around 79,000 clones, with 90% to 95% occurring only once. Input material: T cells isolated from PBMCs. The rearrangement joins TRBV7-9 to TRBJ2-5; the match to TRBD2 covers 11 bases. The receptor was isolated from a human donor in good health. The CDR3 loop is CASSLVGLAGETQYF. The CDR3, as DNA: TGTGCCAGCAGCTTAGTAGGACTAGCGGGAGAGACCCAGTACTTC.